This T cell receptor beta chain emerged from a study of regulatory and conventional T cells in RAG deficiency (dated by TCRdb to the late 2010s). For the study in its entirety: To compare the diversity and composition of the repertoires of Treg, conventional CD4+ and CD8+ T cells between RAG-deficient patients and healthy controls, the study applied high-throughput TCR beta sequencing.

Before genomic DNA was extracted, conventional CD4+ T cells were isolated from blood as CD25-low CD127-high cells. About 8 healthy control donors were used as the comparison group for repertoire analyses. The CDR3 goes from the cysteine to the phenylalanine over 14 residues. The kept DNA is CDR3 alone, 42 bases in frame from the first base. V loses 4 bases, J loses 0 bases, and the germline ends lie 10 bases apart. Taken from the germline V gene, the CDR1 and CDR2 loops are SGHTS and YDEGEE. Libraries were built with the immunoSEQ multiplex PCR assay. Genomic DNA from the sorted T-cell subsets was used to amplify rearranged TCR beta chain products, which were then sequenced. The study's processing was this. Shannon entropy and Simpson indices were used to measure the diversity of productive TCR beta rearrangements in each repertoire. To assess clonal expansion, the frequencies of the 100 most abundant productive TCR beta clonotypes were added up as a share of total reads. The TRB repertoires were scored with a self-reactivity index built on which amino acids appear at CDR3beta positions 6 and 7. Repertoire analyses used two-way ANOVA; flow cytometric analyses used Student t or Mann-Whitney tests. The table comes from immuneACCESS by way of TCRdb, which keeps in-frame sequences with V and J called. Part of the clones is missing from these tables; in studies checked, under half for an unresolved V gene and the rest for unknown reasons. That table gives V, J and clone size, and the DNA gave D and trimming. The sample table contains more than 35,000 clones; only one count was recorded for approximately 90% of them. The ten biggest clones cover approximately 0.51% of the sample.

Broader findings and caveats from the paper: RAG-deficient patients showed markedly lower Shannon entropy and higher Simpson indices than control T-cell subpopulations. Compared with controls, Omenn syndrome and CID/AS patients had approximately 100-fold fewer unique TCR beta sequences in Treg cells, whereas the reduction in the other subsets was about 10-fold. For some subjects, some analyses of T-cell subsets were not performed. Shorter CDR3 lengths were found in all patient T-cell subsets, and >85% Treg-Tconv repertoire overlap at nucleotide and amino acid level was observed in Omenn syndrome patients. Sorted CD25-high CD127-low cells from Omenn syndrome patients may represent peripherally activated cells rather than bona fide Treg cells.

A remark on this clone: The antigen it binds to is not known. Base qualities are not recorded, but no much larger clone differs from it by a single base.

These data were likewise used in another study, on regulatory T cells. The second paper states: The multiplex PCR used 52 forward TRBV primers and 13 reverse TRBJ primers, with assay-based and computational corrections for amplification bias. In patients, repertoires had restricted unique TRB V-J pairs and skewed V and J gene usage, with regulatory T cells showing the most marked changes. Between CD3G-deficient patients and healthy controls, the study compared T-cell receptor beta repertoires in sorted regulatory T cells, conventional CD4+ T cells and CD8+ T cells. Peripheral blood mononuclear cells were isolated by Ficoll density separation. Within the immunoSEQ assay, multiplex PCR amplified rearranged TRB loci from genomic DNA. An Illumina HiSeq platform was used to sequence the TRB amplicons. Raw sequences were error-filtered and aligned to reference gene sequences by custom algorithms, then analyzed with the immunoSEQ online tools. Frequencies of productive and nonproductive TRB rearrangements were evaluated among both unique and total sequences. Prism software was used to run t tests, Mann-Whitney tests or two-way ANOVA for comparisons between groups.

This clonotype was sampled from a human donor in good health. The sequenced material came from CD4+ effector T cells sorted from blood. The V and J genes are TRBV5-8 and TRBJ1-1; the D segment could be TRBD1, given 5 matching bases. The DNA sequence is as follows: TGTGCCAGCAGCCCGGGACTCCTGAACACTGAAGCTTTCTTT. Translated, it reads CASSPGLLNTEAFF.